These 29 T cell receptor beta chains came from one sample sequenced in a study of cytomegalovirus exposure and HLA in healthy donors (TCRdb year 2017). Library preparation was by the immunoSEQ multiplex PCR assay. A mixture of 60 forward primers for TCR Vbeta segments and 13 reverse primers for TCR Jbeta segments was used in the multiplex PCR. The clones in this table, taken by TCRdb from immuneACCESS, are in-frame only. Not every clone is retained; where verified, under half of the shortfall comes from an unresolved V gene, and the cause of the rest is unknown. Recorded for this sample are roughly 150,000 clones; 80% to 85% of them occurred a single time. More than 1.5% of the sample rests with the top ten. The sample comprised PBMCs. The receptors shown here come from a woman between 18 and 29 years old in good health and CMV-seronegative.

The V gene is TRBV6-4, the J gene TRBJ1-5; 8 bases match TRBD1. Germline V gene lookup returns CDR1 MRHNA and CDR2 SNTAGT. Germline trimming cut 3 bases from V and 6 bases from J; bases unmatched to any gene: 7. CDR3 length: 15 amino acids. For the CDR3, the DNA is TGTGCCAGCAGTGAACAGGGGGATAAGAGTCAGCCCCAGCATTTT. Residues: CASSEQGDKSQPQHF.

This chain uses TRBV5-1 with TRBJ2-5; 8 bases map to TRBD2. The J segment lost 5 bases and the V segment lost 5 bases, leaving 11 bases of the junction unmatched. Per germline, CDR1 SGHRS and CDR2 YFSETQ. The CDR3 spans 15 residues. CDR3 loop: CASRRAGANVETQYF. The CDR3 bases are TGCGCCAGCAGGAGAGCGGGGGCGAATGTCGAGACCCAGTACTTC.

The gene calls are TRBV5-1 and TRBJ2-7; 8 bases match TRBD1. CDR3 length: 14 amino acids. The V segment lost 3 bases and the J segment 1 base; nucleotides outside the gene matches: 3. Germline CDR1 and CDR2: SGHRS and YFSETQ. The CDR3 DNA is TGCGCCAGCAGCTCCGGACAGGGATCCTACGAGCAGTACTTC. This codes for CASSSGQGSYEQYF.

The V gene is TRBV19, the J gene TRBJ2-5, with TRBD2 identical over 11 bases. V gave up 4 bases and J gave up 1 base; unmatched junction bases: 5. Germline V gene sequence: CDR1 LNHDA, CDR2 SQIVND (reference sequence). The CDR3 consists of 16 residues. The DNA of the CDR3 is TGTGCCAGTAGTAGACAACTAGCGGGGGTCCAAGAGACCCAGTACTTC. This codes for CASSRQLAGVQETQYF.

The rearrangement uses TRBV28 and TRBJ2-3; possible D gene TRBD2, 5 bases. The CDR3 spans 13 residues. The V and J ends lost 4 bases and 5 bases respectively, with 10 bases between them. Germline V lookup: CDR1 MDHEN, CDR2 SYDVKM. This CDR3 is CASSWELQDTQYF. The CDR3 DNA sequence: TGTGCCAGCAGTTGGGAGCTTCAAGATACGCAGTATTTT.

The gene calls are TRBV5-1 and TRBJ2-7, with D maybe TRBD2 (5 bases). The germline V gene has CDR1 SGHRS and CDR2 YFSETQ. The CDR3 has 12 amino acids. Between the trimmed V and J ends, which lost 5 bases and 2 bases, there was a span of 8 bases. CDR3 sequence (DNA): TGCGCCAGCAGAACGGGGACCTACGAGCAGTACTTC. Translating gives CASRTGTYEQYF.

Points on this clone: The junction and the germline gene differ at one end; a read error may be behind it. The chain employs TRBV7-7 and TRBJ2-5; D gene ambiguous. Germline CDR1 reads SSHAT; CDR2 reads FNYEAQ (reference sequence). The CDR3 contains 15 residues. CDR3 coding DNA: TGTGCTAGCAGCTTAGGAGACACCCTCCAAGAGACCCAGTACTTC. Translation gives CASSLGDTLQETQYF.

CDR3 protein: CASSFGGGKDTQYF. CDR3 bases: TGTGCCAGCAGCTTCGGGGGGGGAAAAGATACGCAGTATTTT. The gene calls are TRBV7-9 and TRBJ2-3; TRBD2 aligns across 8 bases. The CDR3 runs 14 residues. The ends lost 3 bases at V and 5 bases at J; junction bases unmatched: 4. Germline values: CDR1 SEHNR, CDR2 FQNEAQ (reference sequence).

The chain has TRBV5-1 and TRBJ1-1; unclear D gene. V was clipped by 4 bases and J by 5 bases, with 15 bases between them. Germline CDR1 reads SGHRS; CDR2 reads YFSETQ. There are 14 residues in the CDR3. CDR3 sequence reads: CASSPPGSLTEAFF. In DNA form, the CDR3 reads TGCGCCAGCAGCCCCCCCGGTAGTTTGACTGAAGCTTTCTTT.

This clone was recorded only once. The CDR3, as DNA: TGCGCCAGCAGCTCGGAGGGGGGGATTTTCTCTGAAGCTTTCTTT. This translates into CASSSEGGIFSEAFF. The V and J genes are TRBV5-1 and TRBJ1-1, with D possibly TRBD1 on 6 matching bases. Germline V lookup: CDR1 SGHRS, CDR2 YFSETQ. V lost 3 bases to trimming and J lost 6 bases, with 18 bases between them. CDR3 size: 15 residues.

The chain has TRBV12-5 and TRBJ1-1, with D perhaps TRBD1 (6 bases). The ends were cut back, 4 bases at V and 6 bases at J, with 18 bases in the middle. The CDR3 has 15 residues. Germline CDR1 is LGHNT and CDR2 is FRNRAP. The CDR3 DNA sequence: TGTGCTAGTGGTTCGACAACAGGGATCGTATCTGAAGCTTTCTTT. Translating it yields CASGSTTGIVSEAFF.

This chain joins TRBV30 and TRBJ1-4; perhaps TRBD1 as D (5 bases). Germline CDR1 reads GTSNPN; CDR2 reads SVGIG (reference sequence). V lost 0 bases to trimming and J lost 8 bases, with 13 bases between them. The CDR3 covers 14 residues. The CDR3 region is CAWSVGAVGEKLFF. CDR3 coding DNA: TGTGCCTGGAGTGTAGGGGCAGTAGGGGAAAAACTGTTTTTT.

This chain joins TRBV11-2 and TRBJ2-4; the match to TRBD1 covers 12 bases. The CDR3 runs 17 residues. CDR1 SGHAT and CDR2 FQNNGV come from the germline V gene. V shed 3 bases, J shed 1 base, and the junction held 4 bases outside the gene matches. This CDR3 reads CASSFLGQGAAKNIQYF. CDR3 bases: TGTGCCAGCAGCTTTCTGGGACAGGGGGCGGCCAAAAACATTCAGTACTTC.

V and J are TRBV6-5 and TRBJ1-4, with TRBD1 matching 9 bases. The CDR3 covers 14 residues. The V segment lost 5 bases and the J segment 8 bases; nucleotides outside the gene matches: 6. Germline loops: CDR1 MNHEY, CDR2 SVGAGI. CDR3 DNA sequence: TGTGCCAGCAGTAACAGGGGGCTAAGGGAAAAACTGTTTTTT. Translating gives CASSNRGLREKLFF.

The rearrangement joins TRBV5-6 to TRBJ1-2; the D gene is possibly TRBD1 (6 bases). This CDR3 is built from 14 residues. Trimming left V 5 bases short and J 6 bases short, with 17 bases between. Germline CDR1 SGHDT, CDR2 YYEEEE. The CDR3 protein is CASRLTGRMDGYTF. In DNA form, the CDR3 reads TGTGCCAGCAGATTGACAGGTAGGATGGATGGCTACACCTTC. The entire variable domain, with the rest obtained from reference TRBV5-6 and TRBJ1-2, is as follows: DAGVTQSPTHLIKTRGQQVTLRCSPKSGHDTVSWYQQALGQGPQFIFQYYEEEERQRGNFPDRFSGHQFPNYSSELNVNALLLGDSALYLCASRLTGRMDGYTFGSGTRLTVV.

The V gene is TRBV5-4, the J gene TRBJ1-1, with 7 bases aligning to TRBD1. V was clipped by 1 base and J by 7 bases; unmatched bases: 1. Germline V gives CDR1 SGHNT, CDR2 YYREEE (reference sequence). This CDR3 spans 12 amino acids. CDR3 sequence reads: CASSLTGVEAFF. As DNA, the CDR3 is TGTGCCAGCAGCTTGACAGGGGTTGAAGCTTTCTTT. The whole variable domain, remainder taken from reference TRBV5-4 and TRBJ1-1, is ETGVTQSPTHLIKTRGQQVTLRCSSQSGHNTVSWYQQALGQGPQFIFQYYREEENGRGNFPPRFSGLQFPNYSSELNVNALELDDSALYLCASSLTGVEAFFGQGTRLTVV.

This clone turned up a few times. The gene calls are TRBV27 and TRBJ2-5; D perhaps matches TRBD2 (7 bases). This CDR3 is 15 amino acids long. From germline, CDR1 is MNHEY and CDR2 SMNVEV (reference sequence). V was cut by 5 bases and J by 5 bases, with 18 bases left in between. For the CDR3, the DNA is TGTGCCAGCAGTCCTTTTGCGGGGGCAAGGGAGACCCAGTACTTC. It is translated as CASSPFAGARETQYF.

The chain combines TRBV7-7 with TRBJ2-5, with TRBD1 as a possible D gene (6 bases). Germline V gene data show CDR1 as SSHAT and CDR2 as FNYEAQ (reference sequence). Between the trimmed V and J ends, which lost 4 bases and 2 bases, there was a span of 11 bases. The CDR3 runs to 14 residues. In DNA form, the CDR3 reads TGTGCCAGCAGCTACAACAGGGCACAAGAGACCCAGTACTTC. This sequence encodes CASSYNRAQETQYF.

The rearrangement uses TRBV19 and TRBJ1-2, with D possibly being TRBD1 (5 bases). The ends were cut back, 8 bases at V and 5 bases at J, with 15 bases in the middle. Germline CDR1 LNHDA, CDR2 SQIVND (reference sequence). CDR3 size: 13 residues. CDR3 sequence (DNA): TGTGCCAGTTCGCAGGGATTGCGTTATGGCTACACCTTC. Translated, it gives CASSQGLRYGYTF.

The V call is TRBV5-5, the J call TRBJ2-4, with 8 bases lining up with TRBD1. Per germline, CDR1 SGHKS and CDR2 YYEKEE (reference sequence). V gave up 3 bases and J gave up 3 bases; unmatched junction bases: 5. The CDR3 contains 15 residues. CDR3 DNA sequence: TGTGCCAGCAGCTCGCCGGGACAGGACAAAAACATTCAGTACTTC. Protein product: CASSSPGQDKNIQYF.

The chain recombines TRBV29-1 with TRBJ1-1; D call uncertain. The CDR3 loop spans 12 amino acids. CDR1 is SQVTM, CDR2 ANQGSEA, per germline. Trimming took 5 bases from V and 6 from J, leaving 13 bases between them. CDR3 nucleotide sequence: TGCAGCGTTCAAACTTGGGCGCCTGAAGCTTTCTTT. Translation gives CSVQTWAPEAFF. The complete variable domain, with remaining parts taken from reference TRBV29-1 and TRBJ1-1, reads SAVISQKPSRDICQRGTSLTIQCQVDSQVTMMFWYRQQPGQSLTLIATANQGSEATYESGFVIDKFPISRPNLTFSTLTVSNMSPEDSSIYLCSVQTWAPEAFFGQGTRLTVV.

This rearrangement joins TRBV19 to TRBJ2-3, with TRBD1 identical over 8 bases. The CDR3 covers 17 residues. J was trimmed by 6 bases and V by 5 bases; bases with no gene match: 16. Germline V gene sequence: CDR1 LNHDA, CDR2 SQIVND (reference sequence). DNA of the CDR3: TGTGCCAGTAGTCTAGGGGGAATCCCCCGGGACAGGGATACGCAGTATTTT. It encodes CASSLGGIPRDRDTQYF.

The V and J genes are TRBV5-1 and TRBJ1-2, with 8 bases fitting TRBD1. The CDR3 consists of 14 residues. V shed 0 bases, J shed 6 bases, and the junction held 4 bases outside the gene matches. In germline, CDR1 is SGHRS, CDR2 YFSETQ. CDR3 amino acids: CASSLDGQGDGYTF. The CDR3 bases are TGCGCCAGCAGCTTGGATGGACAGGGCGATGGCTACACCTTC.

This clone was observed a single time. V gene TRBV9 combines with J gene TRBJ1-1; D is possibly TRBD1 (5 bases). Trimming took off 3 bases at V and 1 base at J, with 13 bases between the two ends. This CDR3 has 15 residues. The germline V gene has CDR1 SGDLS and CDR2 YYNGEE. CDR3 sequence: CASSGESGGNTEAFF. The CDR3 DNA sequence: TGTGCCAGCAGCGGGGAGTCGGGGGGGAACACTGAAGCTTTCTTT.

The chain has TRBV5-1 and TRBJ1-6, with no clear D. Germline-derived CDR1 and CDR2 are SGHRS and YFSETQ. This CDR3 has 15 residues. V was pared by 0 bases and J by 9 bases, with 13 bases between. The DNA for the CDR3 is TGCGCCAGCAGCTTGGGGCAGGATACAGCTTCACCCCTCCACTTT. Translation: CASSLGQDTASPLHF.

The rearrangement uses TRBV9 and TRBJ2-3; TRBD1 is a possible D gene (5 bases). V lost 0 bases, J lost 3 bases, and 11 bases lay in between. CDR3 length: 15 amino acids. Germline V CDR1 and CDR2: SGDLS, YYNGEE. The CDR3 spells CASSVEGLGTDTQYF. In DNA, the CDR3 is TGTGCCAGCAGCGTAGAGGGGCTGGGGACAGATACGCAGTATTTT. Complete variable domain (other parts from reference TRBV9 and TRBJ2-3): DSGVTQTPKHLITATGQRVTLRCSPRSGDLSVYWYQQSLDQGLQFLIQYYNGEERAKGNILERFSAQQFPDLHSELNLSSLELGDSALYFCASSVEGLGTDTQYFGPGTRLTVL.

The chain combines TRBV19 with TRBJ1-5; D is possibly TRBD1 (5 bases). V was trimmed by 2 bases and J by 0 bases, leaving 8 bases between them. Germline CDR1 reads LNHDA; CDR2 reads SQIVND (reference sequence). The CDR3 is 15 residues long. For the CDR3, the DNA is TGTGCCAGTAGTATAAGACAGACTAGCAATCAGCCCCAGCATTTT. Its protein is CASSIRQTSNQPQHF.

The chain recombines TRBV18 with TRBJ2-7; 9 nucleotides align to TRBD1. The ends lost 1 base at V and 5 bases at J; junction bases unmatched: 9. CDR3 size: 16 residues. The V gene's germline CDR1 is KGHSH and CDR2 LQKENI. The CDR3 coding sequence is TGTGCCAGCTCACCACGGACAGGGGACCTTCGGGACGAGCAGTACTTC. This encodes CASSPRTGDLRDEQYF.

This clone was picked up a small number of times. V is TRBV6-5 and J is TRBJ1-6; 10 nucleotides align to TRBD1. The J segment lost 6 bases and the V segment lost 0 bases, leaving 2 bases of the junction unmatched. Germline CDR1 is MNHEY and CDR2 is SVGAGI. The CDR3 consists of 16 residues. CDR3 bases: TGTGCCAGCAGTTACTCCGGGACAGGGGTTAATTCACCCCTCCACTTT. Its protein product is CASSYSGTGVNSPLHF.